Sequencing of this TCR beta chain was carried out in a study of technical replicates of blood from a handful of donors (TCRdb year 2017). Library construction relied on the immunoSEQ multiplex PCR assay. What TCRdb holds here is the immuneACCESS table cut down to in-frame rearrangements. Part of the clones is not present; checked against another copy, under half of the missing clones reflect an unresolved V gene, and the others are unexplained. The sample profile shows 70,000 to 85,000 clones; 92% of them were found once. Roughly 0.33% of the sample goes to the ten largest clones. About this clone itself: Its target antigen remains unknown. No much larger clone is present one base from it, and per-base qualities are unavailable.

The germline V gene gives CDR1 as SGHVS and CDR2 as FNYEAQ. Trimming removed 5 bases from V and 3 bases from J; the gene matches leave 8 bases unexplained. Measured from the cysteine to the phenylalanine, the CDR3 is 15 residues long. The sequence is cut down to CDR3 DNA, 45 bases in frame from base 1. This TCR was sampled from a human donor in good health. Input material: T cells isolated from PBMCs. Recombination connected TRBV7-6 to TRBJ2-7, with TRBD1 matching 9 junction bases. CDR3 reads: CASSPSWGQGYEQYF. The nucleotides read TGTGCCAGCAGCCCATCTTGGGGACAGGGCTACGAGCAGTACTTC.